This record looks at one TCR beta chain sequence and its context. The data belong to a study of metastatic and nonmetastatic thyroid tumors. Until they underwent thyroid surgery, no patient had received any treatment. The CDR3 contains 14 residues. Trimming left V 6 bases short and J 2 bases short, with 14 bases between. Germline CDR1 is MRHNA and CDR2 is SNTAGT. TCRdb re-called clones from the PCR reads using MiXCR. The table has around 2,200 clones, 24% seen once. This TCR derives from a male donor with papillary thyroid cancer or a benign thyroid nodule (not recorded which). Some clones in this sample may be carry-over from other donors' samples. Sequenced sample: adjacent normal tissue. The chain couples TRBV6-4 to TRBJ2-7; D assignment may be TRBD1 or TRBD2 (5 bases each). CDR3 DNA sequence: TGTGCCAGCAGGGGGGACCAGGACCCCTACGAGCAGTACTTC. Amino acid sequence: CASRGDQDPYEQYF.